A selection of T cell receptor beta chains follows, all from one sample in a study of shared clonotypes between healthy human individuals. Method: immunoSEQ multiplex PCR; TCRdb's copy keeps in-frame clones and lacks some. The sample yields some 1 million clones, approximately 68% seen once. The sequencing input was memory CD4+ T cells sorted from blood. The receptors shown here come from a man aged 18 to 29 in good health. Both conserved end residues are part of each CDR3. The D gene is left open where the match is weak. Some rows have no size entry. The others give once, few or many, or a class for an expanded clone.

clone_size	d_call	v_call	j_call	cdr3_aa	cdr3_nt
-	TRBD1	TRBV19	TRBJ1-1	CASSNQAGGAGAEAFF	TGTGCCAGTAGTAATCAGGCAGGGGGCGCGGGTGCTGAAGCTTTCTTT
-	TRBD2	TRBV5-4	TRBJ2-4	CASSPGGRAKNIQYF	TGTGCCAGCAGCCCCGGGGGGAGAGCCAAAAACATTCAGTACTTC
-	-	TRBV5-1	TRBJ2-5	CASSSGPKETQYF	TGCGCCAGCAGCTCGGGACCTAAAGAGACCCAGTACTTC
few	-	TRBV5-4	TRBJ2-3	CASSPGTVTDTQYF	TGTGCCAGCAGCCCCGGGACGGTGACAGATACGCAGTATTTT
-	-	TRBV2	TRBJ1-6	CASSYTNSPLHF	TGTGCCAGCAGTTATACGAATTCACCCCTCCACTTT
-	-	TRBV18	TRBJ2-2	CASSPPVNTGELFF	TGTGCCAGCTCACCACCAGTGAACACCGGGGAGCTGTTTTTT
-	-	TRBV7-8	TRBJ1-4	CASSTYGAGKGEKLFF	TGTGCCAGCAGCACTTATGGGGCAGGGAAGGGTGAAAAACTGTTTTTT
-	TRBD1	TRBV18	TRBJ2-7	CASSPSLLGQGLSYEQYF	TGTGCCAGCTCACCGTCTCTATTGGGACAGGGCCTCTCCTACGAGCAGTACTTC
-	-	TRBV4-1	TRBJ2-1	CASSQEPGGATYSYNEQFF	TGCGCCAGCAGCCAAGAACCTGGGGGGGCGACATACTCCTACAATGAGCAGTTCTTC
few	-	TRBV11-1	TRBJ2-3	CASSEQGDTQYF	TGTGCCAGCAGCGAGCAAGGAGATACGCAGTATTTT